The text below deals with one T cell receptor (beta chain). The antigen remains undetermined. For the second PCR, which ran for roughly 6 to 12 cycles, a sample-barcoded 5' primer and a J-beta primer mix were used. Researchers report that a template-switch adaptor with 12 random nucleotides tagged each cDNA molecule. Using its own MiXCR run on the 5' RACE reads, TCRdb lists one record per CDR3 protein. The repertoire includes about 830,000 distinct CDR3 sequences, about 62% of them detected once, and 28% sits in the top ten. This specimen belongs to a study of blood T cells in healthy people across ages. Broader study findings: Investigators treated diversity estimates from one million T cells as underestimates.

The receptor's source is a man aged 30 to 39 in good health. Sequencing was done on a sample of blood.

The CDR3 coding sequence is TGCGCCAGCAGCCAACTAGCGGGGGGGGGTGATACGCAGTATTTT. The encoded protein is CASSQLAGGGDTQYF. The chain combines TRBV4-3 with TRBJ2-3, with TRBD2 identical over 12 bases. The V and J ends lost 2 bases and 6 bases, in that order; junction bases with no gene match: 3. The CDR3 is made up of 15 amino acids. Germline V gives CDR1 LGHNA, CDR2 YSLEER.